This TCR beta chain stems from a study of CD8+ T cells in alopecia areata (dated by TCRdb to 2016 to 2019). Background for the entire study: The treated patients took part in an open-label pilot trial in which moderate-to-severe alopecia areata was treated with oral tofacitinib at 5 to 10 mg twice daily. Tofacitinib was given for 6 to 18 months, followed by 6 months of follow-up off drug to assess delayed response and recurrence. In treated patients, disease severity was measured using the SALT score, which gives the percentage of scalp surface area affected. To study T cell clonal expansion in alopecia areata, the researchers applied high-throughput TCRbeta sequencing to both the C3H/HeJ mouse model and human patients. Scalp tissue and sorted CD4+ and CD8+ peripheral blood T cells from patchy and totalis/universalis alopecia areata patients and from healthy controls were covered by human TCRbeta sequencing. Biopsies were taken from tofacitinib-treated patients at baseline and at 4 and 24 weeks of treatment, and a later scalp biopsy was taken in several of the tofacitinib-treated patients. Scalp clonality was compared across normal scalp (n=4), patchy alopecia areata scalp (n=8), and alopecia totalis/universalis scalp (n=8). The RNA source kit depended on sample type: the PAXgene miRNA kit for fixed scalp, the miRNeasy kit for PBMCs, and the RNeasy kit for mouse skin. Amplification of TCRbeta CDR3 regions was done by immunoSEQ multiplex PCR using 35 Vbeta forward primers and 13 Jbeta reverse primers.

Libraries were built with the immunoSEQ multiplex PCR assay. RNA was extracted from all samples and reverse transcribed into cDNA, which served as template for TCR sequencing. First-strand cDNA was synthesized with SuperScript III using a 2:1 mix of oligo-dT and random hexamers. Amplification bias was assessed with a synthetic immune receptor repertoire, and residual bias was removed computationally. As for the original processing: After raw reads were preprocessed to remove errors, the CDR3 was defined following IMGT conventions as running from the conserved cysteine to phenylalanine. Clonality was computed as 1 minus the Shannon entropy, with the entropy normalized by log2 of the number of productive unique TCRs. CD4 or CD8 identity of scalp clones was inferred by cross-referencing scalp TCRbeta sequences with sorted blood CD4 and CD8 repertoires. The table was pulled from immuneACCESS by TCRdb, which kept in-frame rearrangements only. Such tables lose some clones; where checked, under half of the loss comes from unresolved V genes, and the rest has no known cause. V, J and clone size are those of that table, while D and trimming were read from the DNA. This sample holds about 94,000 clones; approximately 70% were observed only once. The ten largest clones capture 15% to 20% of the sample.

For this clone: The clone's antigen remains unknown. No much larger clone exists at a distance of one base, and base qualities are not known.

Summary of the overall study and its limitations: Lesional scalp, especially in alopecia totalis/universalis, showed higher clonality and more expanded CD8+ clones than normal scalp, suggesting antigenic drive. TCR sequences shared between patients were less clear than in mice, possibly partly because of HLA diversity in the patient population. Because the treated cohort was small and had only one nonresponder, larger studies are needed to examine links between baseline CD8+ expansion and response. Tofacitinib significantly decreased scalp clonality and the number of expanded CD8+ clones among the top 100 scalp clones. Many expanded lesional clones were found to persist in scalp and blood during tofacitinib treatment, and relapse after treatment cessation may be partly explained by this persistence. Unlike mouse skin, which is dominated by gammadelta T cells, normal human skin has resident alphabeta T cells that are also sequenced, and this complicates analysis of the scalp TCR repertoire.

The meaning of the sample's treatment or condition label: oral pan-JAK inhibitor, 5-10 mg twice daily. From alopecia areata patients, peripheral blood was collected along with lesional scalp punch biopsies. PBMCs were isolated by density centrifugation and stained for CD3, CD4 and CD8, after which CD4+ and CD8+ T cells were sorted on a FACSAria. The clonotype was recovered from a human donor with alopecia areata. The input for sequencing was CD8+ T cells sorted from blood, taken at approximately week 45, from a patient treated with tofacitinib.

The bases read TGTGCCAGCAGTGAAGGCCCAACAGATACGCAGTATTTT. Translation gives CASSEGPTDTQYF. This sequence uses TRBV6-1 and TRBJ2-3; the D gene cannot be named for sure. The germline V gene supplies CDR1 MNHNS and CDR2 SASEGT. Including the terminal cysteine and phenylalanine, the CDR3 comprises 13 residues. Just the 39-base CDR3 DNA is kept, in frame starting at base 1. V sheds 1 base and J sheds 3 bases, leaving 5 bases between their ends.